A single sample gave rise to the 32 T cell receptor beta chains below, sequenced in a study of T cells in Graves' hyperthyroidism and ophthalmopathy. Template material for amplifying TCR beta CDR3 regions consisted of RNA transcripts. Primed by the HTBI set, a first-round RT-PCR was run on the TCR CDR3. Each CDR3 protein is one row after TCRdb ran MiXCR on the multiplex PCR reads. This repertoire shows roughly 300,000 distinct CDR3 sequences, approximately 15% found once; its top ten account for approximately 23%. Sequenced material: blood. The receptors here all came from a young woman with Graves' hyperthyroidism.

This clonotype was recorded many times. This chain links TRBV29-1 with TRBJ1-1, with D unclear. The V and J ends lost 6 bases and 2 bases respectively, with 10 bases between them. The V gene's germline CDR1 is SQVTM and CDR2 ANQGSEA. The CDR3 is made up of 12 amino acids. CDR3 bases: TGCAGCGTGTCTACAGCTAACACTGAAGCTTTCTTT. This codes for CSVSTANTEAFF.

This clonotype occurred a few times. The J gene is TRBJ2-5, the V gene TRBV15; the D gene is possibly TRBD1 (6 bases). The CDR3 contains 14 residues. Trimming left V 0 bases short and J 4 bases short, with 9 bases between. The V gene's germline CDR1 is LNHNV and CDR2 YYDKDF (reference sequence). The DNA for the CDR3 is TGTGCCACCAGCAGAGAGGGGGCTGGAGAGACCCAGTACTTC. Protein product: CATSREGAGETQYF.

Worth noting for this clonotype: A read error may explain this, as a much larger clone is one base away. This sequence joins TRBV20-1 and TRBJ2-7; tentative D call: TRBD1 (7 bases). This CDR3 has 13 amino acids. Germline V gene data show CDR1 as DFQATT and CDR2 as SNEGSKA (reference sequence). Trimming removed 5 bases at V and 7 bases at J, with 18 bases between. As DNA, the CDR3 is TGCAGTGCTGATCGGACAGGAGGGAATGAGCAGTACTTC. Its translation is CSADRTGGNEQYF.

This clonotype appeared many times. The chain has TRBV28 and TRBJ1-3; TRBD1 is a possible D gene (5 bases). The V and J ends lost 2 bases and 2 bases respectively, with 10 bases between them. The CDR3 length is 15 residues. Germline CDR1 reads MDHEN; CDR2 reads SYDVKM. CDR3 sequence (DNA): TGTGCCAGCAGTTTACCGACAGTCCCTGGAAACACCATATATTTT. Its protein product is CASSLPTVPGNTIYF.

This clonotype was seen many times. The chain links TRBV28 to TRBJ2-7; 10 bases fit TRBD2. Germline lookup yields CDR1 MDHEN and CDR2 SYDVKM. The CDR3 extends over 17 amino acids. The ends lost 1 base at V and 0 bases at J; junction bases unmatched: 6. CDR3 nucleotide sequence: TGTGCCAGCAGTTTATACGCTAGCGGGAGAAGCTCCTACGAGCAGTACTTC. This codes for CASSLYASGRSSYEQYF. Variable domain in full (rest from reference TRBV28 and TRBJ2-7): DVKVTQSSRYLVKRTGEKVFLECVQDMDHENMFWYRQDPGLGLRLIYFSYDVKMKEKGDIPEGYSVSREKKERFSLILESASTNQTSMYLCASSLYASGRSSYEQYFGPGTRLTVT.

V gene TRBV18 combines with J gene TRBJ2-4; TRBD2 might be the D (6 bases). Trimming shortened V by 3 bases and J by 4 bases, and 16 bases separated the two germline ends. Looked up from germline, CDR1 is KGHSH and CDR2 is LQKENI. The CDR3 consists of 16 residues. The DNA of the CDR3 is TGTGCCAGCTCACCTCGCGGGGCCGCGGGAAAAAACATTCAGTACTTC. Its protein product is CASSPRGAAGKNIQYF.

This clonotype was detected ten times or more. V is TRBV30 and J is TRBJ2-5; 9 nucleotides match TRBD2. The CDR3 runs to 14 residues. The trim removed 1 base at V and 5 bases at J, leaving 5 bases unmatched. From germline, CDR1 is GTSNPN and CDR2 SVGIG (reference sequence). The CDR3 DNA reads TGTGCCTGGAGTGATAGCGGGAGTTTGGAGACCCAGTACTTC. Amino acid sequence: CAWSDSGSLETQYF.

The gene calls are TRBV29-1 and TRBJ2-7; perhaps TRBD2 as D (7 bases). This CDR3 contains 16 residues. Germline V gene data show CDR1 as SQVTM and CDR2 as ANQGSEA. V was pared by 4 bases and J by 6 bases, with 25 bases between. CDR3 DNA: TGCAGCGTTGGTACGTCGGAGGGGGGGCCCCGAAGCGAGCAGTACTTC. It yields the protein CSVGTSEGGPRSEQYF.

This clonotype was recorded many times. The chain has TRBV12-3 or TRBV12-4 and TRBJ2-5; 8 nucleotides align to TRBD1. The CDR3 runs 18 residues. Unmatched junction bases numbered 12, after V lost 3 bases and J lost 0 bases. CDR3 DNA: TGTGCCAGCAGTTTTGGGGACAGGATTATCCGGAACCAAGAGACCCAGTACTTC. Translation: CASSFGDRIIRNQETQYF.

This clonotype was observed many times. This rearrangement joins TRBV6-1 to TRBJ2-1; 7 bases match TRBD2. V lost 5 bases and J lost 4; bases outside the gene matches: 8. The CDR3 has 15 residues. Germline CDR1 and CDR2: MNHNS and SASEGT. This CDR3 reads CASSKRGTTYNEQFF. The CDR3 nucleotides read TGTGCCAGCAGTAAACGGGGGACTACGTACAATGAGCAGTTCTTC.

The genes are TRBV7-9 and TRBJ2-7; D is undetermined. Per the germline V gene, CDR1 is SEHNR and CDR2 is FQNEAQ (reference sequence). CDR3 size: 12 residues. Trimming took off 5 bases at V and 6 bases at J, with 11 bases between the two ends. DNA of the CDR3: TGTGCCAGCAGCCTGGACCGAGTCGAGCAGTACTTC. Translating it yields CASSLDRVEQYF. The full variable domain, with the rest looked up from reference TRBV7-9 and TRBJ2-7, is DTGVSQNPRHKITKRGQNVTFRCDPISEHNRLYWYRQTLGQGPEFLTYFQNEAQLEKSRLLSDRFSAERPKGSFSTLEIQRTEQGDSAMYLCASSLDRVEQYFGPGTRLTVT.

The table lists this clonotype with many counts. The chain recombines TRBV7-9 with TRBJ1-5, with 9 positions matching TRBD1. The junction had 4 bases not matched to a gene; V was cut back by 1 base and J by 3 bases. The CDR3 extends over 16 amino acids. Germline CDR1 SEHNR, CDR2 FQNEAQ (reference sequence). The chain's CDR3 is CASSLGGTGNNQPQHF. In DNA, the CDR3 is TGTGCCAGCAGCTTAGGGGGGACAGGGAACAATCAGCCCCAGCATTTT.

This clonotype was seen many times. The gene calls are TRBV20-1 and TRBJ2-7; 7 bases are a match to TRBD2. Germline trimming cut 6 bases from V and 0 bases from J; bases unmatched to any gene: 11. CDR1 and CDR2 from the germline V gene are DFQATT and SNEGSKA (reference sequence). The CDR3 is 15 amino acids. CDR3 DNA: TGCAGTGCCGCACCCCCAGCGGGGCTCTCCTACGAGCAGTACTTC. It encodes CSAAPPAGLSYEQYF.

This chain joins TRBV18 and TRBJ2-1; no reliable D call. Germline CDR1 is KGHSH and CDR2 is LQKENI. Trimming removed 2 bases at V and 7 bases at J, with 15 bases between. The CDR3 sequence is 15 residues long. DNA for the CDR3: TGTGCCAGCTCACCAGAGAACGCCGCAGGTAATGAGCAGTTCTTC. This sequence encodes CASSPENAAGNEQFF.

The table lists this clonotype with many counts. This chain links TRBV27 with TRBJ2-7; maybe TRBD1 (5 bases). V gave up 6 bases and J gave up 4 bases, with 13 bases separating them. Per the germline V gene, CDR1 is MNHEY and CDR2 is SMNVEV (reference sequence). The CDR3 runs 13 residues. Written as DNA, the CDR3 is TGTGCCAGCAGCGACAGTAACCCTTACGAGCAGTACTTC. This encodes CASSDSNPYEQYF.

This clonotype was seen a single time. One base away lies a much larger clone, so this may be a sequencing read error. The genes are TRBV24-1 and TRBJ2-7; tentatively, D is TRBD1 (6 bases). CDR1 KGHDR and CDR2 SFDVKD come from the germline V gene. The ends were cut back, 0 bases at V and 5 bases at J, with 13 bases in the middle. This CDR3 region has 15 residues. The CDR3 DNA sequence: TGTGCCACCAGTGATTTGAAACAGGGCAGGCACGAGCAGTACTTC. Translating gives CATSDLKQGRHEQYF.

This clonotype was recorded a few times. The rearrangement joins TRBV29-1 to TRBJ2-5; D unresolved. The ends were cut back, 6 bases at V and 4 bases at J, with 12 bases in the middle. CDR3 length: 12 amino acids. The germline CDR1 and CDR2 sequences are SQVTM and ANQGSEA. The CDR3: CSVPGPAETQYF. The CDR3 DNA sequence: TGCAGCGTCCCCGGCCCGGCAGAGACCCAGTACTTC.

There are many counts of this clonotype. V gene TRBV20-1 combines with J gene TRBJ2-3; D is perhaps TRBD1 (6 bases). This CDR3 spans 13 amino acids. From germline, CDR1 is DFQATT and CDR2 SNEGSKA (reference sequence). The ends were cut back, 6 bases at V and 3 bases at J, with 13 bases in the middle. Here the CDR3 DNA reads TGCAGTGCGGAACTAGGGGGTACAGATACGCAGTATTTT. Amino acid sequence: CSAELGGTDTQYF.

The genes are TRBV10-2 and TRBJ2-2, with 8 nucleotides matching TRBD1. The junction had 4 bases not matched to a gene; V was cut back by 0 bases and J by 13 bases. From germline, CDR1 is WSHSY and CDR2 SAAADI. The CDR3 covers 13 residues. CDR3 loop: CASSESDRGGLFF. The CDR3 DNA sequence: TGCGCCAGCAGTGAGTCCGACAGGGGAGGGCTGTTTTTT.

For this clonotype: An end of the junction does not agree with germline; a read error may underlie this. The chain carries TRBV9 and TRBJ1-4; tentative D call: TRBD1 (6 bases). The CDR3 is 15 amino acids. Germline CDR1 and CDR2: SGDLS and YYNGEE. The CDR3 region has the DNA TGTGCCAGCAGCACCCCAGGGGAGCCTAATGGAAAACTGTTTTTT. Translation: CASSTPGEPNGKLFF. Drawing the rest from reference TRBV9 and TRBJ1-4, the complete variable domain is DSGVTQTPKHLITATGQRVTLRCSPRSGDLSVYWYQQSLDQGLQFLIQYYNGEERAKGNILERFSAQQFPDLHSELNLSSLELGDSALYFCASSTPGEPNGKLFFGSGTQLSVL.

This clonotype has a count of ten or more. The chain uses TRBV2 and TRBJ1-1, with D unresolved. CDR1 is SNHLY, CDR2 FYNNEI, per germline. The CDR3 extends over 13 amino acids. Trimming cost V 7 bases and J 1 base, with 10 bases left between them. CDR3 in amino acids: CASISTENTEAFF. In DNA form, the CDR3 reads TGTGCCAGCATCTCGACGGAGAACACTGAAGCTTTCTTT. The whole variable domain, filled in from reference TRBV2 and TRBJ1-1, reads EPEVTQTPSHQVTQMGQEVILRCVPISNHLYFYWYRQILGQKVEFLVSFYNNEISEKSEIFDDQFSVERPDGSNFTLKIRSTKLEDSAMYFCASISTENTEAFFGQGTRLTVV.

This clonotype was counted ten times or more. CDR3 residues: CSARPLGPQETQYF. The CDR3, as DNA: TGCAGTGCTAGGCCGCTGGGACCACAAGAGACCCAGTACTTC. The chain joins TRBV20-1 to TRBJ2-5; D tentatively fits TRBD1 or TRBD2 (5 bases each). The CDR3 covers 14 residues. Deletions cut 3 bases from V and 2 bases from J, with 13 bases between. The germline gives CDR1 DFQATT, CDR2 SNEGSKA (reference sequence).

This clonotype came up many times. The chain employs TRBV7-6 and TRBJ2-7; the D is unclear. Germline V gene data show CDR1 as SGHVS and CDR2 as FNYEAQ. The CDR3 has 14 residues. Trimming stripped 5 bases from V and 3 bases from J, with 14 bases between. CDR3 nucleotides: TGTGCCAGCAGCCTAGTCCAGTCGGGCTACGAGCAGTACTTC. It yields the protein CASSLVQSGYEQYF.

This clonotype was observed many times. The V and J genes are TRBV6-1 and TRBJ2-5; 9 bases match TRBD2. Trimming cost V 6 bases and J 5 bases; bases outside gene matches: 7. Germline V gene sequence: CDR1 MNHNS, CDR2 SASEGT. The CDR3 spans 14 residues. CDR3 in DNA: TGTGCCAGCAGACCCTTCGCGGGAGGGGAGACCCAGTACTTC. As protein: CASRPFAGGETQYF.

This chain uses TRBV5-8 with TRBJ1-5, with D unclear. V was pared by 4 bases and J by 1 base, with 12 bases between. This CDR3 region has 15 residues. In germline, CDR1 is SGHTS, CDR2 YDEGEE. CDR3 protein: CASSAGRTSNQPQHF. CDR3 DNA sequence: TGTGCCAGCAGCGCGGGGAGGACGAGCAATCAGCCCCAGCATTTT.

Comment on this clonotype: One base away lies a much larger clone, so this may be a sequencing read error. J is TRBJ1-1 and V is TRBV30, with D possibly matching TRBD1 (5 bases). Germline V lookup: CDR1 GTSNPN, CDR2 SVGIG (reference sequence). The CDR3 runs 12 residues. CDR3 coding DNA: TGTGCCTGGACAGGGAGTTCCGCTGAAGCTTCCTTT. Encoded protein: CAWTGSSAEASF.

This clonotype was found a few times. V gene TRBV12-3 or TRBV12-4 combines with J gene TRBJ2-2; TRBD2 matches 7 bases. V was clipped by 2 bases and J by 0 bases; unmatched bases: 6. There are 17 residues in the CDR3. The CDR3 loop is CASSLITGLANTGELFF. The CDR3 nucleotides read TGTGCCAGCAGTTTAATCACTGGACTAGCGAACACCGGGGAGCTGTTTTTT.

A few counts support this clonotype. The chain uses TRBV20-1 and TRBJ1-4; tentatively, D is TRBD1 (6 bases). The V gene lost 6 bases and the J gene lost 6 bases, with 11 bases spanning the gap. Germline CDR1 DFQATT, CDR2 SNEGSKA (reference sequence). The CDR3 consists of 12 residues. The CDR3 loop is CSAGGPDEKLFF. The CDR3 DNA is TGCAGTGCGGGGGGGCCGGATGAAAAACTGTTTTTT.

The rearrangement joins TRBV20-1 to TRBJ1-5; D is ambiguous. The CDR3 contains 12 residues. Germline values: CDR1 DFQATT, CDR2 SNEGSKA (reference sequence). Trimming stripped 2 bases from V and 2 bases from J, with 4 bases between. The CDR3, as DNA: TGCAGTGCTAGATTGGGCAATCAGCCCCAGCATTTT. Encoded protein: CSARLGNQPQHF.

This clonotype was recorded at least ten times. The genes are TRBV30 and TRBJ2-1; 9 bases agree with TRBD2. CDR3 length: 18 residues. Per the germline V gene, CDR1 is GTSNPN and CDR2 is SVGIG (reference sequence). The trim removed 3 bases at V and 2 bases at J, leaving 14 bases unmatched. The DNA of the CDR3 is TGTGCCTGGAGGACCGTAGCGGGAGTTGGTGGGACCTACAATGAGCAGTTCTTC. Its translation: CAWRTVAGVGGTYNEQFF.

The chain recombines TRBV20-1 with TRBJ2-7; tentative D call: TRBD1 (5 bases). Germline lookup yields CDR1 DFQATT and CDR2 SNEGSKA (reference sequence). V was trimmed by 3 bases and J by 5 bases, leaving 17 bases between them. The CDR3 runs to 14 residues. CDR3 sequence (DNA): TGCAGTGCTAGGCCCCAGGGAACCTTCCACGAGCAGTACTTC. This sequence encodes CSARPQGTFHEQYF.

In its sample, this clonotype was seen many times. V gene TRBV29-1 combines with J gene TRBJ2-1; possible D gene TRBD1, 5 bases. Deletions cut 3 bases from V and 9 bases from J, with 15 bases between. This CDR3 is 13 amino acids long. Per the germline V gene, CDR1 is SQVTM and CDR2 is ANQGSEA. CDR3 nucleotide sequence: TGCAGCGTTGACGGACAAGCACAATGTGAGCAGTTCTTC. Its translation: CSVDGQAQCEQFF.